This entry lists 18 T cell receptor beta chains sequenced from one sample in a study of human CD8 memory T cell subsets. Generation of TCR beta libraries used UMI-labeled 5' RACE. TCRdb reprocessed the 5' RACE reads, keeping one entry per CDR3 protein, no DNA. The sample totals several thousand distinct CDR3 sequences. The sequenced sample consisted of CD8+ T cells from PBMCs. These receptor sequences come from a human donor in good health.

The J gene is TRBJ2-3, the V gene TRBV20-1; TCRdb designates TRBD2, a call that cannot be tested without DNA. The CDR3 runs 17 residues. Germline V lookup: CDR1 DFQATT, CDR2 SNEGSKA (reference sequence). The CDR3 loop reads CSANLLEADLSTDTQYF.

This clonotype is labeled medium-sized (0.01 to 0.1%) based on frequency. The chain couples TRBV7-9 to TRBJ2-3; TCRdb lists TRBD2, though no DNA is available to test this call. This CDR3 contains 14 residues. The germline V gene encodes CDR1 SEHNR and CDR2 FQNEAQ (reference sequence). The CDR3 region is CASTPTGDPDTQYF.

The chain couples TRBV2 to TRBJ2-2. This CDR3 comprises 13 residues. Germline V CDR1 and CDR2: SNHLY, FYNNEI. The chain's CDR3 is CASSDSHTGELFF.

The V and J genes are TRBV11-2 and TRBJ2-7; TCRdb reports TRBD1, a call that lacks DNA to check it against. This CDR3 has 14 amino acids. Germline V CDR1 and CDR2: SGHAT, FQNNGV. CDR3 protein: CASSPWTVDYEQYF.

In terms of frequency, this clonotype is medium-sized (0.01 to 0.1%). The chain combines TRBV7-9 with TRBJ2-1; absent DNA, TCRdb's TRBD2 call cannot be checked. The V gene's germline CDR1 is SEHNR and CDR2 FQNEAQ (reference sequence). This CDR3 is built from 16 residues. The CDR3 region is CASSPRGTSGYNEQFF.

By frequency, this clonotype registers medium-sized. This chain joins TRBV7-8 and TRBJ2-1; the TCRdb D gene call, TRBD2, has no DNA to confirm it. Germline-derived CDR1 and CDR2 are SGHVS and FQNEAQ. The CDR3 length is 20 residues. The CDR3 loop reads CASSLVSASGRVSAINEQFF. The full variable domain, in which reference TRBV7-8 and TRBJ2-1 provide the parts outside the CDR3, is GAGVSQSPRYKVAKRGQDVALRCDPISGHVSLFWYQQALGQGPEFLTYFQNEAQLDKSGLPSDRFFAERPEGSVSTLKIQRTQQEDSAVYLCASSLVSASGRVSAINEQFFGPGTRLTVL.

This clonotype counts as medium-sized by frequency. V and J are TRBV7-9 and TRBJ2-5. CDR3 length equals 14 residues. Germline CDR1 is SEHNR and CDR2 is FQNEAQ (reference sequence). The CDR3 region is CASSLAAYQETQYF.

The rearrangement links TRBV28 to TRBJ2-1; TCRdb outputs TRBD1, but without DNA this stays unchecked. Looked up from germline, CDR1 is MDHEN and CDR2 is SYDVKM. This CDR3 is built from 15 residues. The CDR3 reads CASSSGTTRLHEQFF.

Judged by frequency, this clonotype is medium-sized. This chain uses TRBV28 with TRBJ1-5. From germline, CDR1 is MDHEN and CDR2 SYDVKM. This CDR3 region has 15 residues. CDR3 loop: CASSLSLDSNQPQHF.

This chain uses TRBV7-9 with TRBJ2-7; TCRdb designates TRBD2, a call that cannot be tested without DNA. CDR3 length equals 14 residues. The germline CDR1 and CDR2 sequences are SEHNR and FQNEAQ (reference sequence). The CDR3 sequence: CASSFPGLGNEQYF.

The CDR3: CSASALGQTQETQYF. The chain employs TRBV20-1 and TRBJ2-5; TCRdb lists TRBD1, though no DNA is available to test this call. The CDR3 contains 15 residues. Per the germline V gene, CDR1 is DFQATT and CDR2 is SNEGSKA (reference sequence).

This chain uses TRBV29-1 with TRBJ2-7; there is no DNA to check the TCRdb D call of TRBD1. The CDR3 totals 12 residues. CDR1 is SQVTM and CDR2 is ANQGSEA in the germline V gene. The CDR3 is CSVAVGEIEQYF.

This chain connects TRBV14 to TRBJ2-3; the D call from TCRdb, TRBD1, cannot be confirmed without DNA. The CDR3 is 16 residues long. Germline CDR1 SGHDN, CDR2 FVKESK. The CDR3 loop is CASSLTFIPSTDTQYF.

The gene calls are TRBV29-1 and TRBJ2-7; TCRdb proposes TRBD2, but this gene call is untestable without DNA. The germline CDR1 and CDR2 sequences are SQVTM and ANQGSEA. The CDR3 runs 12 residues. This CDR3 is CSAGERADEQYF.

The V and J genes are TRBV2 and TRBJ2-3. The CDR3 loop spans 13 amino acids. Germline V CDR1 and CDR2: SNHLY, FYNNEI. CDR3 sequence reads: CASSAARTDTQYF.

V usage is TRBV5-1 and J usage is TRBJ2-2. The CDR3 loop spans 15 amino acids. Germline loops: CDR1 SGHRS, CDR2 YFSETQ. This chain's CDR3 is CASSLVGANTGELFF.

The chain is built from TRBV18 and TRBJ2-7; TCRdb selects TRBD2, and the lack of DNA leaves this call unchecked. The CDR3 is 16 residues long. CDR1 is KGHSH, CDR2 LQKENI, per germline. CDR3 sequence: CASSGGGVAGDYEQYF. Supplemented by reference TRBV18 and TRBJ2-7, the full variable domain reads NAGVMQNPRHLVRRRGQEARLRCSPMKGHSHVYWYRQLPEEGLKFMVYLQKENIIDESGMPKERFSAEFPKEGPSILRIQQVVRGDSAAYFCASSGGGVAGDYEQYFGPGTRLTVT.

According to its frequency, this clonotype is medium-sized. The chain joins TRBV3-1 to TRBJ2-5; TCRdb's D call of TRBD1 is untestable without DNA. This CDR3 is built from 16 residues. Germline V gives CDR1 LGHDT, CDR2 YNNKEL (reference sequence). The CDR3 reads CASSQEWATGRETQYF.